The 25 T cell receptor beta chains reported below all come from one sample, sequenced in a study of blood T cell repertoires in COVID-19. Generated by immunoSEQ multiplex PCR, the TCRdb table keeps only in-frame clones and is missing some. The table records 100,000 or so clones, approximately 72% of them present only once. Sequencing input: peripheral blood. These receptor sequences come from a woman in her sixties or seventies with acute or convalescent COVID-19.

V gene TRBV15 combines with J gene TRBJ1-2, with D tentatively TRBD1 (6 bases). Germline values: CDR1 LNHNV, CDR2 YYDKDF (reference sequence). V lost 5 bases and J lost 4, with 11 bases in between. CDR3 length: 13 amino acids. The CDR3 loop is CATSDLTGYGYTF. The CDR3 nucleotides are TGTGCCACCAGCGACCTGACAGGCTATGGCTACACCTTC.

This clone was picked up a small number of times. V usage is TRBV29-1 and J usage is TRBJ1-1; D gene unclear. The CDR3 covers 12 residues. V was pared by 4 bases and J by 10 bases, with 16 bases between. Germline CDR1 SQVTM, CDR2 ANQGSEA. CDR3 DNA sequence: TGCAGCGTTGCCCACACTGGGCTGCGAGCTTTCTTT. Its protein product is CSVAHTGLRAFF.

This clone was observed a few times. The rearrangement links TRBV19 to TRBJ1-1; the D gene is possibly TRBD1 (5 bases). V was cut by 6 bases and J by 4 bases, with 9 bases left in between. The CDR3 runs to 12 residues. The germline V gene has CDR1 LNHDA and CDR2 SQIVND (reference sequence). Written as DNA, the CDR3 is TGTGCCAGTAGCCAGGGTGTCACTGAAGCTTTCTTT. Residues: CASSQGVTEAFF.

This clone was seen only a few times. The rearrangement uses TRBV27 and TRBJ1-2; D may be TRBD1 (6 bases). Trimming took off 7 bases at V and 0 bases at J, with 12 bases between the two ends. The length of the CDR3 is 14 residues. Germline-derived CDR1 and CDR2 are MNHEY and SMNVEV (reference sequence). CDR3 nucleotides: TGTGCCAGCAATCCGGGACACTCTAACTATGGCTACACCTTC. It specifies CASNPGHSNYGYTF.

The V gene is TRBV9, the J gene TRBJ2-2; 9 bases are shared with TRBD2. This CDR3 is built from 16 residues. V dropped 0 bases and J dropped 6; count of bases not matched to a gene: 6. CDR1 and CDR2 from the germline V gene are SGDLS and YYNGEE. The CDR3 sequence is CASSVAGRGGAGELFF. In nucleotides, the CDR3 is TGTGCCAGCAGCGTAGCCGGGCGGGGGGGCGCCGGGGAGCTGTTTTTT. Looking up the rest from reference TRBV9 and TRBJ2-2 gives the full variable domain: DSGVTQTPKHLITATGQRVTLRCSPRSGDLSVYWYQQSLDQGLQFLIQYYNGEERAKGNILERFSAQQFPDLHSELNLSSLELGDSALYFCASSVAGRGGAGELFFGEGSRLTVL.

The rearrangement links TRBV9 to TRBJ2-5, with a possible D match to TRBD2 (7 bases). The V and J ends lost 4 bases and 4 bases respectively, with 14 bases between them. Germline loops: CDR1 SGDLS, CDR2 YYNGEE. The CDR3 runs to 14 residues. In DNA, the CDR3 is TGTGCCAGCAGCCCAGTGGGGGGGCGAGAGACCCAGTACTTC. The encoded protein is CASSPVGGRETQYF.

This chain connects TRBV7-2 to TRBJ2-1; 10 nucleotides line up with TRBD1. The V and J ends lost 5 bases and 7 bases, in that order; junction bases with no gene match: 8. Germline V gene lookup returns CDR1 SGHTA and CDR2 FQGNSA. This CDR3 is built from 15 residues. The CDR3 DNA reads TGTGCCAGCAGCCCCGGGACAGGGGTTATGAATGAGCAGTTCTTC. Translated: CASSPGTGVMNEQFF.

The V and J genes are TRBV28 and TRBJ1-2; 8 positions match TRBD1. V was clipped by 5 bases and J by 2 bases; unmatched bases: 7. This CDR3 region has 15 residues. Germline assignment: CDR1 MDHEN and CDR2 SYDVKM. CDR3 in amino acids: CASSLQGAQNYGYTF. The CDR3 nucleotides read TGTGCCAGCAGTCTCCAGGGGGCACAAAACTATGGCTACACCTTC.

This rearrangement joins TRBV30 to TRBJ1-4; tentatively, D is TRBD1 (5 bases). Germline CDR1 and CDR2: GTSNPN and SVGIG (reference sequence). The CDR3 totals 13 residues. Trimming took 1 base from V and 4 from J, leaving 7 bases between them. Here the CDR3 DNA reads TGTGCCTGGAGTGAGGGGAATAATGAAAAACTGTTTTTT. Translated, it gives CAWSEGNNEKLFF.

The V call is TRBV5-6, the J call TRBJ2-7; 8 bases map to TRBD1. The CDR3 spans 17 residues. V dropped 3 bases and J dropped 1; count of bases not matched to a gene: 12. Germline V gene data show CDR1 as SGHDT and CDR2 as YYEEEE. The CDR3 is CASSWQPRTGTSYEQYF. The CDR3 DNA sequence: TGTGCCAGCAGCTGGCAGCCCAGGACAGGGACATCCTACGAGCAGTACTTC.

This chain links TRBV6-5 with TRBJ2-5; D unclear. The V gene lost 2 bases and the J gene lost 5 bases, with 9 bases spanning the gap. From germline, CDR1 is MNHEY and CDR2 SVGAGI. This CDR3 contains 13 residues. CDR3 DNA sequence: TGTGCCAGCAGTTACGATAGTTTGGAGACCCAGTACTTC. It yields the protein CASSYDSLETQYF.

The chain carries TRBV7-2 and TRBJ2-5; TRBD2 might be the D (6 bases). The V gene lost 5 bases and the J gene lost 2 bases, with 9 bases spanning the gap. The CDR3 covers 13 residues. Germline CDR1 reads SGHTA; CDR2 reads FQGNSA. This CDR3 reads CASSRDLQETQYF. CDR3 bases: TGTGCCAGCAGCCGGGACTTACAAGAGACCCAGTACTTC.

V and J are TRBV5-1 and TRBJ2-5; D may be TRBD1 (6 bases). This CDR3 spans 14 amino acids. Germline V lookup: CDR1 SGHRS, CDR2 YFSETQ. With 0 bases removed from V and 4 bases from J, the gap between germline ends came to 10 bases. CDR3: CASSLGRGSETQYF. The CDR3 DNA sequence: TGCGCCAGCAGCTTGGGCAGGGGATCAGAGACCCAGTACTTC.

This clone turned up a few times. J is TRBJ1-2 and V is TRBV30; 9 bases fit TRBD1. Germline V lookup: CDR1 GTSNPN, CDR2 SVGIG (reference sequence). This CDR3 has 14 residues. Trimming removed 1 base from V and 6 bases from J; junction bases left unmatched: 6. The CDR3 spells CAWSEGGQGDGYTF. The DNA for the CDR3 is TGTGCCTGGAGTGAGGGGGGACAGGGTGATGGCTACACCTTC.

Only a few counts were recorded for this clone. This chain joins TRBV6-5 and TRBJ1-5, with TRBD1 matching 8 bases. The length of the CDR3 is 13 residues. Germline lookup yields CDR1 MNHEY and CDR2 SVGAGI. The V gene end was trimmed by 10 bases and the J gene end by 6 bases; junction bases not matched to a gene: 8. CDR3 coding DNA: TGTGCCATCCAGGACAGGGCGGTTCAGCCCCAGCATTTT. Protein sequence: CAIQDRAVQPQHF.

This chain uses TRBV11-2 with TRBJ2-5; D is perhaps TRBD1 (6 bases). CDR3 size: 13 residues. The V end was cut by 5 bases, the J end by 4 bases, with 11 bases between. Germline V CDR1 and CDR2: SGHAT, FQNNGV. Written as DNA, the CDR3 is TGTGCCAGCAGCCCACAGGGAAGAGAGACCCAGTACTTC. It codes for CASSPQGRETQYF.

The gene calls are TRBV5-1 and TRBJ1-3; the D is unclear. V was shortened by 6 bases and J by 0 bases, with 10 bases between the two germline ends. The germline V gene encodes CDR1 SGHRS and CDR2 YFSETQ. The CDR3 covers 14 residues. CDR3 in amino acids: CASNPGDSGNTIYF. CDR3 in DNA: TGCGCCAGCAATCCCGGGGACTCTGGAAACACCATATATTTT.

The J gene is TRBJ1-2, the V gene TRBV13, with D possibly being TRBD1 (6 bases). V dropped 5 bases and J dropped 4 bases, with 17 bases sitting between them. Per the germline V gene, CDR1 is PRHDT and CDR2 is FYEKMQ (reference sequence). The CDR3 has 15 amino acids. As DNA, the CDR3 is TGTGCCAGCAGCAGAGCCCGAGGACAGCTCTATGGCTACACCTTC. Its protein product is CASSRARGQLYGYTF. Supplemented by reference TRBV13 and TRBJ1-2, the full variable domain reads AAGVIQSPRHLIKEKRETATLKCYPIPRHDTVYWYQQGPGQDPQFLISFYEKMQSDKGSIPDRFSAQQFSDYHSELNMSSLELGDSALYFCASSRARGQLYGYTFGSGTRLTVV.

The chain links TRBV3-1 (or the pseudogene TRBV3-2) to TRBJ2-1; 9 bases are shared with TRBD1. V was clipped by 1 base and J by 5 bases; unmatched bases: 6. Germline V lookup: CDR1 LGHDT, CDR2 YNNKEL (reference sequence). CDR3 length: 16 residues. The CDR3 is CASSQGRQGGNNEQFF. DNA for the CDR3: TGTGCCAGCAGCCAAGGTCGACAGGGGGGTAACAATGAGCAGTTCTTC.

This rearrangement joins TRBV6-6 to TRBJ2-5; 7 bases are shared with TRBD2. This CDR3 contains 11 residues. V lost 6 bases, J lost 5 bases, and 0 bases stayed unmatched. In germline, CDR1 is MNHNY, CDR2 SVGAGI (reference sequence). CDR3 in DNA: TGTGCCAGCAGGGGGGGGGAGACCCAGTACTTC. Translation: CASRGGETQYF.

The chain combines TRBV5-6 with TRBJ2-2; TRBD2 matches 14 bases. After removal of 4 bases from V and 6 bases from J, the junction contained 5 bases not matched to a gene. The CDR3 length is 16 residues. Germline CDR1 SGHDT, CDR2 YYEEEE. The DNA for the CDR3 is TGTGCCAGCAGCCGAGGGACTAGCGGGGGTCCCGGGGAGCTGTTTTTT. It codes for CASSRGTSGGPGELFF.

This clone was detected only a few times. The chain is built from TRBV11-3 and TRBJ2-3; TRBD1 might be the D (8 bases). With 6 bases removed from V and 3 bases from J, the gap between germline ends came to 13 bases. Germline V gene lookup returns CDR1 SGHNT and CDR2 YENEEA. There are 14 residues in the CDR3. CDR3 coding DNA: TGTGCCAGCAGTAACAGGGGGGGGACAGATACGCAGTATTTT. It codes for CASSNRGGTDTQYF.

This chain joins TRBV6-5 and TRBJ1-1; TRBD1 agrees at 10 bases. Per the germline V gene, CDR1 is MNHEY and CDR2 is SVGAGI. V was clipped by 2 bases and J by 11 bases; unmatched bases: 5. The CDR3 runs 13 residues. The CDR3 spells CASSYGGTGVAFF. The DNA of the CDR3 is TGTGCCAGCAGTTACGGCGGGACAGGGGTGGCTTTCTTT.

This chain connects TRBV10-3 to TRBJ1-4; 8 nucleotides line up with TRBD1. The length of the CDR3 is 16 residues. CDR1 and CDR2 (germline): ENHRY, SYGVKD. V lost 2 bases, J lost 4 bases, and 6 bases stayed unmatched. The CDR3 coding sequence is TGTGCCATCAGTGAGGCAGACAGGGGCGTTAATGAAAAACTGTTTTTT. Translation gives CAISEADRGVNEKLFF.

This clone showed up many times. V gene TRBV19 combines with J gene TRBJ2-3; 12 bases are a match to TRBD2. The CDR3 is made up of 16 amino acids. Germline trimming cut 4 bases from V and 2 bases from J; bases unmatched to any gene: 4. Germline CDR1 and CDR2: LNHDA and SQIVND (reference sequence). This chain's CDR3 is CASSTRTSGVTDTQYF. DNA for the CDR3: TGTGCCAGTAGTACACGGACTAGCGGGGTCACAGATACGCAGTATTTT.